This T cell receptor beta chain was retrieved from a study of blood T cells in healthy people across ages. About the study: About one barcoded beta molecule per two T cells was captured by template switching. Study-wide points: The fall in TCR beta diversity per million T cells was roughly linear with age.

This clonotype was observed a handful of times. The antigen is undetermined. V shed 1 base and J shed 10 bases, with 11 bases lying between them. This CDR3 spans 14 amino acids. Isolation yielded PBMCs, at least 6.5 million per sample, in every case. The total RNA that was extracted per sample amounted to at least 5.5 micrograms. A second about 7 to 12 cycle PCR used barcoded and J-beta primers. TCRdb processed the 5' RACE reads anew with MiXCR; each CDR3 protein has one entry. Here the sample spans around 990,000 distinct CDR3 sequences, 35% to 40% being singletons. This sequence joins TRBV12-3 or TRBV12-4 and TRBJ1-6; D is perhaps TRBD1 (6 bases). The specimen sequenced was blood. This TCR derives from a man aged 18-30 years in good health. CDR3 bases: TGTGCCAGCAGTTTAGAGGGGGGAGGGTCACCCCTCCACTTT. Its translation is CASSLEGGGSPLHF.